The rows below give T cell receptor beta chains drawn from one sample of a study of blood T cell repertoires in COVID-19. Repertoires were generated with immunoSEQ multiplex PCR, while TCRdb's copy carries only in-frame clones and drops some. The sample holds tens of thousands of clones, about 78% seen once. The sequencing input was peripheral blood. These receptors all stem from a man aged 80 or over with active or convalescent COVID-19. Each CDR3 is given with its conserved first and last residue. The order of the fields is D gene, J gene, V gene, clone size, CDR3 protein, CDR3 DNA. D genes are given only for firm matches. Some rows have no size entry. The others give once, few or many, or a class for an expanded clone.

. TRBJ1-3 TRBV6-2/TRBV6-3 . CASSPGRRNTIYF TGTGCCAGCAGTCCGGGCCGGAGGAACACCATATATTTT
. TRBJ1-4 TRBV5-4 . CASSLSGARKEKLFF TGTGCCAGCAGCCTTTCAGGGGCCCGGAAAGAAAAACTGTTTTTT
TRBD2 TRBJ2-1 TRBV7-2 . CASSLRLAGYNEQFF TGTGCCAGCAGCTTAAGACTAGCGGGATACAATGAGCAGTTCTTC
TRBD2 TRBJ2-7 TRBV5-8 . CASSFRGGPLEQYF TGTGCCAGCAGCTTCCGGGGGGGCCCCCTCGAGCAGTACTTC
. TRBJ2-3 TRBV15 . CATSRDVRRATDTQYF TGTGCCACCAGCAGAGATGTCCGCAGGGCGACAGATACGCAGTATTTT
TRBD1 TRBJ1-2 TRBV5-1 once CASSLAWTGDPYGYTF TGCGCCAGCAGCTTGGCCTGGACAGGGGATCCCTATGGCTACACCTTC
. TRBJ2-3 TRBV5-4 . CASSFWRDTQYF TGTGCCAGCAGCTTCTGGAGGGATACGCAGTATTTT
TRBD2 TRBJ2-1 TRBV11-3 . CASSEGGSYNEQFF TGTGCCAGCAGCGAGGGAGGGTCCTACAATGAGCAGTTCTTC
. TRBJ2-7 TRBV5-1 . CASSLMGREVYEQYF TGCGCCAGCAGCTTAATGGGCAGGGAGGTCTACGAGCAGTACTTC
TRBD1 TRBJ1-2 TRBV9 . CASSFRGLGGYTF TGTGCCAGCAGCTTTAGGGGGCTTGGCGGCTACACCTTC
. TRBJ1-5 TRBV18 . CASSPGTRQPQHF TGTGCCAGCTCACCGGGGACACGGCAGCCCCAGCATTTT
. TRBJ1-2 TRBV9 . CASSVDTGIYGYTF TGTGCCAGCAGCGTAGACACAGGGATTTATGGCTACACCTTC
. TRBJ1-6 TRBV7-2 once CASSLGASSPLHF TGTGCCAGCAGCTTAGGGGCCAGCTCACCCCTCCACTTT
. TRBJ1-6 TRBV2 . CASSPRRGNSPLHF TGTGCCAGCAGCCCCCGTAGGGGTAATTCACCCCTCCACTTT
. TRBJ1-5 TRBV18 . CASSSNLGADQPQHF TGTGCCAGCTCATCGAACTTGGGGGCGGATCAGCCCCAGCATTTT
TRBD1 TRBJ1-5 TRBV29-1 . CSAAGGVNQPQHF TGCAGCGCTGCAGGGGGCGTCAATCAGCCCCAGCATTTT
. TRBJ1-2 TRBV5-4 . CASSLVQVRSDGYTF TGTGCCAGCAGCTTGGTACAGGTTCGAAGCGATGGCTACACCTTC
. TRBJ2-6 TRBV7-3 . CASSFRGSGGANVLTF TGTGCCAGCAGCTTCCGCGGGTCTGGCGGGGCCAACGTCCTGACTTTC
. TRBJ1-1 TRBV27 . CASRLTWGGLAFF TGTGCCAGCAGACTAACGTGGGGCGGTTTGGCTTTCTTT
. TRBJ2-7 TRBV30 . CAWGRVSYEQYF TGTGCCTGGGGCCGGGTCTCCTACGAGCAGTACTTC
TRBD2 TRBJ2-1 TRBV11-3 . CASSSPSGRSVNEQFF TGTGCCAGCAGCTCACCTAGCGGGAGGTCGGTGAATGAGCAGTTCTTC
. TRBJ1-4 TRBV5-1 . CASSSGTTNEKLFF TGCGCCAGCAGCTCGGGAACAACTAATGAAAAACTGTTTTTT
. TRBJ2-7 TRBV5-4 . CASSLIGSHEQYF TGTGCCAGCAGCTTGATCGGGTCCCACGAGCAGTACTTC
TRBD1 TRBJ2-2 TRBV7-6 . CASSTTGGRNTGELFF TGTGCCAGCAGCACAACAGGGGGCCGGAACACCGGGGAGCTGTTTTTT
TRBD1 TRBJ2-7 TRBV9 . CASSLGTAKYEQYF TGTGCCAGCAGCCTAGGGACAGCGAAGTACGAGCAGTACTTC
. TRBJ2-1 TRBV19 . CASSIIQGGEQFF TGTGCCAGTAGTATAATTCAGGGTGGCGAGCAGTTCTTC
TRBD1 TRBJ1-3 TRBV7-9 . CASRTKSLGQGSGNTIYF TGTGCCAGCCGCACCAAATCCTTGGGACAGGGGTCTGGAAACACCATATATTTT
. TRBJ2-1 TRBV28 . CASSFTVAYEQFF TGTGCCAGCAGTTTCACAGTGGCGTATGAGCAGTTCTTC
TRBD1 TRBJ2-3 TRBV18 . CASSLMRQGTTDTQYF TGTGCCAGCTCACTTATGCGACAGGGGACCACAGATACGCAGTATTTT
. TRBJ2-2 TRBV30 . CAWSVWPGLEGTGELFF TGTGCCTGGAGTGTTTGGCCGGGCCTAGAGGGCACCGGGGAGCTGTTTTTT
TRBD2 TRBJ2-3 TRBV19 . CASRPRTSADTQYF TGTGCCAGTAGACCCCGGACTAGCGCAGATACGCAGTATTTT
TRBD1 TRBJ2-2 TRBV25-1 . CASSPRTGVDGELFF TGTGCCAGCAGTCCTCGGACAGGGGTTGACGGGGAGCTGTTTTTT
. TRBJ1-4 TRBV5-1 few CASSLTLQAQEKLFF TGCGCCAGCAGCTTGACCCTCCAGGCGCAGGAAAAACTGTTTTTT
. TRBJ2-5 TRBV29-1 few CSGVREDGTQYF TGCAGCGGGGTGCGGGAAGACGGGACCCAGTACTTC
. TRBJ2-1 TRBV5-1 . CASSWTVSSYNEQFF TGCGCCAGCAGCTGGACAGTGAGCTCCTACAATGAGCAGTTCTTC
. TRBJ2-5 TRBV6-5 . CAVVGAAAQYF TGTGCCGTAGTGGGGGCAGCGGCCCAGTACTTC
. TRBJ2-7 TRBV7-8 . CASSLNMNYEQYF TGTGCCAGCAGCTTAAACATGAACTACGAGCAGTACTTC
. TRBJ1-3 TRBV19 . CASSATETGNTIYF TGTGCCAGTAGTGCCACGGAGACTGGAAACACCATATATTTT
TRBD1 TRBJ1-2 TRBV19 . CAVRQPGQGIQWYGYTF TGTGCCGTCCGACAACCGGGACAGGGAATTCAGTGGTATGGCTACACCTTC
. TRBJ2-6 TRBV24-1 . CATSDFTDSGANVLTF TGTGCCACCAGTGATTTCACAGACTCTGGGGCCAACGTCCTGACTTTC
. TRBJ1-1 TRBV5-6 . CASSKYRDTEAFF TGTGCCAGCAGCAAATACAGGGATACTGAAGCTTTCTTT
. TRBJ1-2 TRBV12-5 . CASGSRRRGEGYGYTF TGTGCTAGTGGTTCGAGGCGCAGGGGAGAGGGCTATGGCTACACCTTC
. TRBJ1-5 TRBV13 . CASSFRGSGNNQPQHF TGTGCCAGCAGCTTCAGGGGTAGTGGGAACAATCAGCCCCAGCATTTT
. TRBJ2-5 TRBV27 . CASSLSWGHQETQYF TGTGCCAGCAGTTTATCGTGGGGCCATCAAGAGACCCAGTACTTC
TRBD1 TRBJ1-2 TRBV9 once CASSPRTGEYGYTF TGTGCCAGCAGCCCCCGGACAGGGGAGTATGGCTACACCTTC
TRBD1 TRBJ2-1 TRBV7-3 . CASSSGTGSYNEQFF TGTGCCAGCAGCTCCGGGACAGGGTCCTACAATGAGCAGTTCTTC
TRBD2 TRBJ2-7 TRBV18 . CASSHTGGHEQYF TGTGCCAGCTCACACACGGGGGGACACGAGCAGTACTTC
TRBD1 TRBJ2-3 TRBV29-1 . CSGGTGTDTQYF TGCAGCGGAGGGACAGGGACAGATACGCAGTATTTT
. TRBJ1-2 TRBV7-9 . CASSLLSRDIYGYTF TGTGCCAGCAGCTTATTAAGCAGGGATATCTATGGCTACACCTTC
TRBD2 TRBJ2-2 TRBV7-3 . CASSPGLAGVTGELFF TGTGCCAGCAGCCCTGGACTAGCGGGGGTCACCGGGGAGCTGTTTTTT
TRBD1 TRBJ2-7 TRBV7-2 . CASSRGPTYEQYF TGTGCCAGCAGCAGGGGGCCCACCTACGAGCAGTACTTC
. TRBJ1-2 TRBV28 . CASSSRGGYGYTF TGTGCCAGCAGTTCCCGTGGGGGGTATGGCTACACCTTC
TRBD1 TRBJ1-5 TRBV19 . CASSIRDRNQPQHF TGTGCCAGTAGTATAAGGGACAGAAATCAGCCCCAGCATTTT
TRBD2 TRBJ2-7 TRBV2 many CASSEGTISEQYF TGTGCCAGCAGTGAGGGGACTATCTCCGAGCAGTACTTC
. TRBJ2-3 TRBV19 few CASSPDLTGVTDTQYF TGTGCCAGTAGCCCCGATTTGACAGGCGTCACAGATACGCAGTATTTT